These 22 T cell receptor beta chains originate from one sample sequenced in a study of T cells in Graves' hyperthyroidism and ophthalmopathy. There were TCR beta CDR3 regions amplified from RNA transcripts. HTBI primers were used for first-round RT-PCR of the TCR CDR3. Using its own MiXCR run on the multiplex PCR reads, TCRdb lists one record per CDR3 protein. The sample lists 400,000 to 500,000 distinct CDR3 sequences, roughly 15% occurring once. Sample: blood. These receptor sequences come from a woman younger than 30 with Graves' hyperthyroidism.

This clonotype was found many times. This chain links TRBV2 with TRBJ1-2, with TRBD1 as a possible D gene (6 bases). Germline assignment: CDR1 SNHLY and CDR2 FYNNEI. Trimming stripped 0 bases from V and 2 bases from J, with 13 bases between. This CDR3 contains 16 residues. In DNA form, the CDR3 reads TGTGCCAGCAGTGAAGCGGAGGGGGGGCCCAACTATGGCTACACCTTC. It yields the protein CASSEAEGGPNYGYTF.

This rearrangement joins TRBV20-1 to TRBJ1-6, with D possibly matching TRBD1 (5 bases). This CDR3 has 16 amino acids. Germline CDR1 is DFQATT and CDR2 is SNEGSKA (reference sequence). Between the trimmed V and J ends, which lost 6 bases and 6 bases, there was a span of 21 bases. Here the CDR3 reads CSADAGWQGSNSPLHF. The CDR3 nucleotides read TGCAGTGCAGATGCTGGGTGGCAGGGTAGTAATTCACCCCTCCACTTT.

The genes are TRBV15 and TRBJ1-2, with D possibly being TRBD1 (6 bases). Per the germline V gene, CDR1 is LNHNV and CDR2 is YYDKDF (reference sequence). The CDR3 length is 16 residues. V lost 0 bases and J lost 5, with 16 bases in between. CDR3 coding DNA: TGTGCCACCAGCAGAGACTTAGGACAGACCTCTTATGGCTACACCTTC. Translated: CATSRDLGQTSYGYTF.

This clonotype was detected a few times. The chain uses TRBV29-1 and TRBJ2-5, with 12 nucleotides matching TRBD2. Losses at the gene ends were 4 bases for V and 4 bases for J; bases not matched to a gene: 7. Germline values: CDR1 SQVTM, CDR2 ANQGSEA. The CDR3 spans 15 residues. The CDR3 sequence: CSVAPSGRARETQYF. The CDR3 region has the DNA TGCAGCGTTGCACCTAGCGGGAGGGCCCGAGAGACCCAGTACTTC. Full variable domain (missing parts from reference TRBV29-1 and TRBJ2-5): SAVISQKPSRDICQRGTSLTIQCQVDSQVTMMFWYRQQPGQSLTLIATANQGSEATYESGFVIDKFPISRPNLTFSTLTVSNMSPEDSSIYLCSVAPSGRARETQYFGPGTRLLVL.

This clonotype was picked up many times. The rearrangement joins TRBV12-3 or TRBV12-4 to TRBJ2-2; D tentatively reads TRBD1 or TRBD2 (5 bases each). Trimming took off 3 bases at V and 7 bases at J, with 12 bases between the two ends. This CDR3 has 14 amino acids. The CDR3 nucleotides are TGTGCCAGCAGTTTGGGGGACCAACTCGGGGAGCTGTTTTTT. Protein: CASSLGDQLGELFF.

In its sample, this clonotype was seen many times. The chain joins TRBV28 to TRBJ2-1; D perhaps matches TRBD2 (6 bases). V lost 3 bases and J lost 5, with 14 bases in between. The CDR3 contains 15 residues. The V gene's germline CDR1 is MDHEN and CDR2 SYDVKM. CDR3 loop: CASSFGGRDHNEQFF. CDR3 in DNA: TGTGCCAGCAGTTTCGGAGGGCGGGACCACAATGAGCAGTTCTTC.

This clonotype was observed many times. V is TRBV20-1 and J is TRBJ1-5; 8 bases map to TRBD1. Germline lookup yields CDR1 DFQATT and CDR2 SNEGSKA (reference sequence). V dropped 5 bases and J dropped 3; count of bases not matched to a gene: 3. This CDR3 region has 13 residues. The CDR3 region is CSAVGQDNQPQHF. As DNA, the CDR3 is TGCAGTGCTGTGGGACAGGACAATCAGCCCCAGCATTTT.

This clonotype was counted at least ten times. This chain connects TRBV19 to TRBJ2-1; TRBD2 aligns across 8 bases. V trimming: 1 base; J trimming: 8 bases; junction bases outside the gene matches: 7. CDR3 size: 15 residues. The germline gives CDR1 LNHDA, CDR2 SQIVND (reference sequence). The CDR3 loop reads CASSIVGRATYEQFF. The CDR3 DNA reads TGTGCCAGTAGTATAGTCGGGAGGGCCACTTATGAGCAGTTCTTC.

The chain combines TRBV14 with TRBJ2-7; D may be TRBD1 (6 bases). V dropped 0 bases and J dropped 3 bases, with 9 bases sitting between them. The CDR3 is 14 amino acids. The germline V gene has CDR1 SGHDN and CDR2 FVKESK. CDR3 coding DNA: TGTGCCAGCAGCCAAGATTGGGGGCTCTACGAGCAGTACTTC. This translates into CASSQDWGLYEQYF.

The gene calls are TRBV11-2 and TRBJ2-1; TRBD2 agrees at 10 bases. This CDR3 region has 15 residues. Germline V gene lookup returns CDR1 SGHAT and CDR2 FQNNGV. V shed 5 bases and J 5 bases; nucleotides not matched to a gene: 6. The DNA of the CDR3 is TGTGCCAGCAGCGCGGGACTAGCGATAGACAATGAGCAGTTCTTC. This codes for CASSAGLAIDNEQFF.

J is TRBJ1-3 and V is TRBV4-2; D possibly corresponds to TRBD1 (5 bases). The CDR3 is 16 amino acids. The germline CDR1 and CDR2 sequences are LGHNA and YNFKEQ. Trimming pared 1 base from V and 2 bases from J, leaving 12 bases between. The CDR3 bases are TGTGCCAGCAGCCAAGGTGCCAGACAGCCTGGAAACACCATATATTTT. It is translated as CASSQGARQPGNTIYF.

In its sample, this clonotype was seen many times. The V and J genes are TRBV10-3 and TRBJ2-3; possible D gene TRBD1, 7 bases. The CDR3 runs to 14 residues. In germline, CDR1 is ENHRY, CDR2 SYGVKD. Trimming removed 9 bases at V and 0 bases at J, with 13 bases between. CDR3 sequence reads: CAIGRGDSTDTQYF. The CDR3 DNA is TGTGCCATAGGCAGGGGGGATAGCACAGATACGCAGTATTTT.

This clonotype was seen at least ten times. The chain joins TRBV5-1 to TRBJ2-1, with a possible D match to TRBD2 (5 bases). In germline, CDR1 is SGHRS, CDR2 YFSETQ. This CDR3 is 16 amino acids long. V gave up 0 bases and J gave up 0 bases, with 10 bases separating them. CDR3 sequence reads: CASSLEAASSYNEQFF. The CDR3 nucleotides read TGCGCCAGCAGCTTGGAAGCGGCGAGCTCCTACAATGAGCAGTTCTTC.

The CDR3 bases are TGCAGTGCTACCCAGGGGACAGATAATTCACCCCTCCACTTT. It codes for CSATQGTDNSPLHF. V usage is TRBV20-1 and J usage is TRBJ1-6; the match to TRBD1 covers 7 bases. The CDR3 is 14 amino acids. V gave up 4 bases and J gave up 5 bases; unmatched junction bases: 5. CDR1 and CDR2 from the germline V gene are DFQATT and SNEGSKA (reference sequence).

This clonotype was counted only a few times. The chain combines TRBV30 with TRBJ2-7; 10 bases fit TRBD1. The J segment lost 2 bases and the V segment lost 2 bases, leaving 3 bases of the junction unmatched. This CDR3 is built from 14 residues. Germline CDR1 reads GTSNPN; CDR2 reads SVGIG (reference sequence). The CDR3 loop reads CAWSTGTGAYEQYF. DNA of the CDR3: TGTGCCTGGAGTACCGGGACAGGGGCCTACGAGCAGTACTTC.

The V gene is TRBV7-2, the J gene TRBJ1-3, with unresolved D. The CDR3 sequence is 15 residues long. Germline-derived CDR1 and CDR2 are SGHTA and FQGNSA. Trimming cost V 5 bases and J 0 bases, with 11 bases left between them. The CDR3 region is CASSIRHPSGNTIYF. The CDR3 nucleotides read TGTGCCAGCAGCATTAGACATCCCTCTGGAAACACCATATATTTT.

As to this clonotype: One base away lies a much larger clone, so this may be a sequencing read error. The DNA of the CDR3 is TGTGCCAACAGAGCTACTAGCTATAGCTCCTACGAGCAGTACTTC. Protein: CANRATSYSSYEQYF. This chain uses TRBV28 with TRBJ2-7, with a tentative D call TRBD2 (6 bases). Germline V gene data show CDR1 as MDHEN and CDR2 as SYDVKM. With 10 bases removed from V and 0 bases from J, the gap between germline ends came to 19 bases. This CDR3 is built from 15 residues. Filled out from reference TRBV28 and TRBJ2-7, the complete variable domain reads DVKVTQSSRYLVKRTGEKVFLECVQDMDHENMFWYRQDPGLGLRLIYFSYDVKMKEKGDIPEGYSVSREKKERFSLILESASTNQTSMYLCANRATSYSSYEQYFGPGTRLTVT.

This clonotype was detected ten times or more. The chain carries TRBV29-1 and TRBJ1-1, with TRBD1 as a possible D gene (5 bases). The CDR3 runs 13 residues. Germline values: CDR1 SQVTM, CDR2 ANQGSEA. V gave up 3 bases and J gave up 5 bases, with 13 bases separating them. The CDR3 DNA reads TGCAGCGTTGAGTCCGGGACCTGGACTGAAGCTTTCTTT. Its protein product is CSVESGTWTEAFF.

A few counts support this clonotype. This sequence joins TRBV5-4 and TRBJ1-2, with D uncertain. Germline V gives CDR1 SGHNT, CDR2 YYREEE (reference sequence). The V gene lost 0 bases and the J gene lost 3 bases, with 12 bases spanning the gap. The CDR3 loop spans 15 amino acids. CDR3 protein: CASSLESQADYGYTF. The CDR3 DNA reads TGTGCCAGCAGCTTGGAATCGCAGGCAGACTATGGCTACACCTTC. Together with reference TRBV5-4 and TRBJ1-2, the CDR3 gives the full variable domain: ETGVTQSPTHLIKTRGQQVTLRCSSQSGHNTVSWYQQALGQGPQFIFQYYREEENGRGNFPPRFSGLQFPNYSSELNVNALELDDSALYLCASSLESQADYGYTFGSGTRLTVV.

This clonotype was seen at least ten times. This chain connects TRBV12-3 or TRBV12-4 to TRBJ2-7; 7 bases map to TRBD1. This CDR3 has 14 amino acids. Unmatched junction bases numbered 7, after V lost 4 bases and J lost 4 bases. The CDR3 loop is CASSSTGMLYEQYF. The CDR3 coding sequence is TGTGCCAGCAGTTCGACAGGGATGTTGTACGAGCAGTACTTC.

This sequence joins TRBV20-1 and TRBJ2-1, with 7 bases aligning to TRBD2. This CDR3 comprises 15 residues. CDR1 is DFQATT and CDR2 is SNEGSKA in the germline V gene (reference sequence). V gave up 1 base and J gave up 0 bases; unmatched junction bases: 3. In DNA form, the CDR3 reads TGCAGTGCTAGAGGGACTAGTCACTCCTACAATGAGCAGTTCTTC. Its protein product is CSARGTSHSYNEQFF.

The table lists this clonotype with many counts. The V call is TRBV11-2, the J call TRBJ2-1; possible D gene TRBD2, 6 bases. Germline V lookup: CDR1 SGHAT, CDR2 FQNNGV. The V end was cut by 1 base, the J end by 6 bases, with 16 bases between. There are 16 residues in the CDR3. For the CDR3, the DNA is TGTGCCAGCAGCTTAGCAGCCGGGAGAGGCCTCAATGAGCAGTTCTTC. Translation gives CASSLAAGRGLNEQFF.